This entry features one TCR beta chain sequence. The sample comes from a study of blood T cell repertoires in COVID-19. About the research overall: COVID-19 samples collected from the United States, Italy and Spain covered acute and convalescent phases. T cells, B-cell-depleted T cells, or PBMCs provided the cDNA or gDNA that served as material.

Source study methods: Counts of nucleated cells, estimated from reference gene primer amplification, were obtained. The repertoire was sequenced with immunoSEQ multiplex PCR; TCRdb's copy has only in-frame clones and lacks some. V and J calls and clone size are given by that table; D and trimming were obtained from the DNA. This sample has about 100,000 clones, with more than 75% found just once. In germline, CDR1 is LNHDA, CDR2 SQIVND (reference sequence). The CDR3 runs to 13 residues. V was pared by 8 bases and J by 7 bases, with 18 bases between. The chain has TRBV19 and TRBJ2-7; D might be TRBD1 (5 bases). Material: peripheral blood. The source is a human donor in a cohort sampled during active COVID-19. CDR3 nucleotides: TGTGCCAGTCGCCAGCAGGGTACTTGGGAGCAGTACTTC. Its translation: CASRQQGTWEQYF.